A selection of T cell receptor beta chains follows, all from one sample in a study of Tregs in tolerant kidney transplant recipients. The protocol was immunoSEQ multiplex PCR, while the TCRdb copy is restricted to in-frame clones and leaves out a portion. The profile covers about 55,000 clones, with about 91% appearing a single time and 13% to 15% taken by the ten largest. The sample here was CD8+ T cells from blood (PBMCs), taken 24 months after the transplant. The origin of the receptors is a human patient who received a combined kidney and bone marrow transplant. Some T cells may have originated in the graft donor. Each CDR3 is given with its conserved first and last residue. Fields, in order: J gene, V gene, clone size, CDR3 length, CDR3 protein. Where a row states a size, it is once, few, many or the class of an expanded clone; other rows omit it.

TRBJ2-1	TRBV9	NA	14	CASSVGGRREEQFF
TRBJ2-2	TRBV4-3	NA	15	CASKQDRGLGGELFF
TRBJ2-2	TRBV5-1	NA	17	CASSLDSGRWYTGELFF
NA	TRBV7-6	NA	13	CASSWTDSNEQYF
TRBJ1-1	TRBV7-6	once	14	CASSNGGQNTEAFF
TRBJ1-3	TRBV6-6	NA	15	CASSGTGGSGNTIYF
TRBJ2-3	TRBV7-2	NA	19	CASSSPSDLQGLRGDTQYF
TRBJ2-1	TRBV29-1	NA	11	CSVVTSGEQFF
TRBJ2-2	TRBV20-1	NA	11	CSARLVGELFF
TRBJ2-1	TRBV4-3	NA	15	CASSQDPAGGQEQFF
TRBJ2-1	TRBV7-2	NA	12	CASRTGYNEQFF
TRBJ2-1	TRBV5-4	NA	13	CASTFGDYNEQFF
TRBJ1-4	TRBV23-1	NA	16	CASSPLRGGVVEKLFF
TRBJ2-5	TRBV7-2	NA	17	CASSLALNWDRRETQYF
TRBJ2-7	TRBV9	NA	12	CASSTSGYEQYF
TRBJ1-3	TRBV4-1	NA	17	CASSQGPGEGGGNTIYF
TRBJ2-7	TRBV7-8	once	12	CASSYVYYEQYF
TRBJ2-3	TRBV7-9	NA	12	CASSPSTDTQYF
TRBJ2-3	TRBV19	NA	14	CASELHYRVDTQYF
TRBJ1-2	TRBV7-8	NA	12	CATATGALGYTF
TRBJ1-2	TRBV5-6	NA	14	CASSFGTANYGYTF
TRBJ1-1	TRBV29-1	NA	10	CSVISGVAFF
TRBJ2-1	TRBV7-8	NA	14	CASTPLRGSYEQFF
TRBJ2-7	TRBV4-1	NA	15	CASSQFGTGSYEQYF
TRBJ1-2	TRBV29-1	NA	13	CSVDPGTGDGYTF
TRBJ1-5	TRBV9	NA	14	CASSAGEPNQPQHF
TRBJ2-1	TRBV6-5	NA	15	CASSYESGGGYEQFF
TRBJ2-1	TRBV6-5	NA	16	CASSYSGGRGYNEQFF
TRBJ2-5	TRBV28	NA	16	CASSFGSGGAGETQYF
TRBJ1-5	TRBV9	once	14	CASSSSSGNQPQHF
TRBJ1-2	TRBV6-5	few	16	CASSYSRTALRYGYTF
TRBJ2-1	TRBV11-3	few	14	CASSLELAYNEQFF